The 6 T cell receptor beta chains reported below all come from one sample, sequenced in a study of CD8+ T cells in alopecia areata. It was cDNA, reverse transcribed from extracted RNA, that served as the sequencing template. Only in-frame clones appear in the TCRdb table, and some are missing; sequencing was by immunoSEQ multiplex PCR. The sample holds roughly 200,000 clones, 63% seen once. The specimen comprised CD4+ T cells sorted from blood, sampled at week 0. The receptors derive from a human donor with alopecia areata.

The chain carries TRBV7-2 and TRBJ2-3, with 8 nucleotides matching TRBD2. Losses at the gene ends were 5 bases for V and 5 bases for J; bases not matched to a gene: 3. The CDR3 spans 13 residues. The germline V gene encodes CDR1 SGHTA and CDR2 FQGNSA. CDR3 region: CASSRGGGDTQYF. Written as DNA, the CDR3 is TGTGCCAGCAGCCGGGGGGGCGGAGATACGCAGTATTTT.

This rearrangement joins TRBV10-3 to TRBJ1-1, with a tentative D call TRBD1 (5 bases). Germline-derived CDR1 and CDR2 are ENHRY and SYGVKD. The CDR3 is made up of 15 amino acids. The V end lost 6 bases, the J end lost 2 bases, and 16 bases lay between the germline ends. The DNA of the CDR3 is TGTGCCATCAGCCCGAAAGGGGAGAGAAACACTGAAGCTTTCTTT. It is translated as CAISPKGERNTEAFF.

The CDR3 spells CASSGTSGGYTQYF. CDR3 nucleotides: TGTGCCAGCAGTGGGACTAGCGGGGGATACACGCAGTATTTT. This rearrangement joins TRBV9 to TRBJ2-3; 14 bases map to TRBD2. Per the germline V gene, CDR1 is SGDLS and CDR2 is YYNGEE. V dropped 5 bases and J dropped 9; count of bases not matched to a gene: 5. This CDR3 is 14 amino acids long.

The chain couples TRBV5-1 to TRBJ2-7; D remains ambiguous. Trimming stripped 3 bases from V and 3 bases from J, with 13 bases between. Germline V CDR1 and CDR2: SGHRS, YFSETQ. This CDR3 spans 14 amino acids. CDR3 DNA: TGCGCCAGCAGCTCCGACACCTGGGACTACGAGCAGTACTTC. Translated, it gives CASSSDTWDYEQYF.

The V gene is TRBV5-1, the J gene TRBJ2-7, with 14 positions matching TRBD2. Germline CDR1 SGHRS, CDR2 YFSETQ. V lost 4 bases and J lost 5; bases outside the gene matches: 8. The CDR3 runs 16 residues. This chain's CDR3 is CASSQSGTSGGDEQYF. CDR3 coding DNA: TGCGCCAGCAGCCAGTCCGGGACTAGCGGGGGAGACGAGCAGTACTTC.

The CDR3 reads CASSDWGLETQYF. As DNA, the CDR3 is TGTGCCAGCAGTGATTGGGGACTAGAGACCCAGTACTTC. The rearrangement links TRBV25-1 to TRBJ2-5; tentative D call: TRBD2 (6 bases). This CDR3 spans 13 amino acids. V lost 3 bases to trimming and J lost 4 bases, with 9 bases between them. Germline V CDR1 and CDR2: MGHDK, SYGVNS.